The T cell receptor (beta chain) described here comes from a study of control samples from healthy donors and cancer patients. Measured with immunoSEQ multiplex PCR; TCRdb has only the in-frame clones, and not every one. The sample contains 350,000 to 450,000 clones, around nine tenths of which appear only once. This TCR came from a man aged 40-49 years with head and neck cancer. The sample consisted of PBMCs.

The CDR3 DNA reads as TGTGCCAGCAGCTTAGCTGAGGCGGGACTATATGGCCCCACAGATACGCAGTATTTT. Its translation is CASSLAEAGLYGPTDTQYF. The chain recombines TRBV7-9 with TRBJ2-3; TRBD2 agrees at 7 bases. J gave up 2 bases and V 0 bases, and 14 bases lay outside the gene matches. The CDR3 sequence is 19 residues long. Germline V CDR1 and CDR2: SEHNR, FQNEAQ (reference sequence).